This TCR beta chain came from a study of cytomegalovirus exposure and HLA in healthy donors (dated by TCRdb to 2017 to 2019). Describing the broader study: An earlier analysis of some 600 of the donors reported roughly 300 Gb of sequence data and around 110 million unique TCR beta sequences obtained from approximately 180 million T cells. An early release covering approximately 600 HLA-typed donors comprised about 300 gigabases of sequencing data and around 80 million unique TCR sequences. The genetic ancestry cluster associated with self-reported Caucasian donors included over 65% of the 300 to 450 genotyped donors. The study aimed to test whether cataloging public T cell receptors could reveal signatures of past pathogen exposure. The T cell repertoires of 700 or so subjects were profiled by immunosequencing and related to cytomegalovirus serostatus. Besides the first cohort of 666 subjects, a separate validation cohort made up of over 95 different subjects was used. To predict cytomegalovirus infection status, the study combined high-throughput TCR immunosequencing, statistical association of individual TCRs with disease status, and machine learning. A later analysis re-examined previously published TCR beta repertoires from just over 650 donors and added high-resolution HLA genotyping to investigate patterns of TCR occurrence. Rather than using new phenotypic data, the later analysis identified candidate immune exposures from TCR beta sequences and from how often those sequences occurred across donors. An earlier analysis of 587 of the donors applied high-throughput TCR beta sequencing to assess whether each TCR beta V gene segment acted as functional or pseudogenic. Donor age, sex, ethnicity and CMV serostatus were compiled alongside the repertoire data. In a later genetic analysis, genome-wide SNP genotypes for about 65% of the roughly 700 donors were used, and that subset was treated as a discovery cohort. Every repertoire in the discovery cohort had been generated on one and the same sequencing platform. Both class I and class II loci were covered by HLA typing, at four-digit resolution. Typing coverage varied by locus: roughly 620-640 donors for A, B, C, DRB1 and DQB1; more than 500 for DQA1; around 610 for DPA1; approximately 450 for DPB1. Five DR-DQ haplotypes were handled as single units for association and clustering, since linkage in the cohort was strong. Among 398 genotyped donors of the cohort, an average of roughly 230,000 unique TCR beta nucleotide sequences was sequenced per donor, of which about 19% were non-productive.

In total, over 600 healthy bone marrow donors made up the cohort. Cohort members were all nominally healthy when sampled, although unrecorded immune exposures were likely present. The donor was CMV seropositive and belonged to the group of over 250 seropositive cohort members. Every donor gave a peripheral blood sample, and the peripheral blood mononuclear cells from that sample were used for TCR beta sequencing. The Qiagen DNeasy Blood Extraction Kit was used to extract genomic DNA from the blood cell samples. Library preparation was by the immunoSEQ multiplex PCR assay. The multiplex PCR relied on a mix of 60 forward primers for TCR Vbeta segments and 13 reverse primers for TCR Jbeta segments. The CDR3 region of rearranged TCR beta genes was amplified from genomic DNA with a multiplex PCR assay. Amplified TCR beta libraries were sequenced as 87-base-pair reads on the Illumina HiSeq System. The original pipeline was this. A later analysis counted about 76 million unique TCR beta chains across the 600 to 850 repertoires, and some 11 million of these chains were shared by at least two donors. Raw reads were error-corrected and collapsed into unique sequences with a nearest-neighbor algorithm that merged closely related sequences to remove PCR and sequencing errors. CDR3 sequences were aligned to IMGT reference sequences to assign V, D and J gene segments. For a sequence to be retained, a match of at least six nucleotides was required to both a V gene segment and a J gene segment. Rearrangements were called productive when the CDR3 lacked stop codons and stayed in frame with V and J; all others were non-productive. Following IMGT convention, CDR3 was defined as the stretch from the second conserved V-encoded cysteine up to the conserved J-encoded phenylalanine. In an earlier analysis of more than 550 of the donors, sequences lacking an unambiguous match to a single V gene segment were excluded. In an earlier analysis of 500 to 750 of the donors, V segments were called functional above 56.7% productive rearrangements and were called segregating when the between-donor standard deviation exceeded 5%. A statistical classification framework was built for diagnosing cytomegalovirus status from the catalog of TCR beta chain sequences. V and J gene assignment, in a later analysis, came from comparing TCR nucleotide sequences with IMGT/GENE-DB human TR gene sequences. Using the TCRdist pipeline, a later analysis assigned CDR3 sequences along with most-parsimonious VDJ recombination scenarios. In a later analysis, each TCR beta chain was defined by its CDR3 amino acid sequence together with its V-gene family, and reads without a unique V-gene family were excluded. As a way to deal with suspected cross-contamination and a sequencing artifact, a later analysis dropped more than 500 nucleotide sequences that were highly shared and had low generation probability. A later analysis calculated a clonal expansion index for each public chain from normalized within-repertoire ranks of inferred template counts. In a later analysis, generation probabilities were computed using a VDJ recombination model fitted to out-of-frame rearrangements, and the results were checked against IGoR. In a later analysis, TCR-TCR, TCR-HLA and TCR-CMV co-occurrence was scored with hypergeometric tests, and a repertoire-size bias correction was applied to TCR pairs. False discovery rates were estimated in a later analysis by permuting HLA or CMV assignments 20 times. In a later analysis, co-occurring TCRs were grouped using DBSCAN, with TCRdist sequence similarity added in when clustering inside HLA-allele-positive subsets. Repertoires with fewer than 30,000 or more than 120,000 public chains were left out of co-occurrence clustering, as were roughly five repertoires with anomalous nucleotide sharing. Imported from immuneACCESS, the table was reduced by TCRdb to in-frame sequences with V and J called. These copies leave out some clones; in studies compared against another copy, an unresolved V gene accounts for under half, and the cause of the remainder is not known. The V and J calls and clone size come from that table; D and trimming were worked out from the DNA. The sample includes tens of thousands of clones, with around 79% observed a single time. The ten largest clones represent 5.5% to 6% of the sample.

V was cut back by 3 bases and J by 10 bases, leaving a gap of 18 bases between them. CDR1 is given as SEHNR and CDR2 as FQNEAQ, both from the germline V gene (reference sequence). From the cysteine up to the phenylalanine, the CDR3 has a length of 14 residues. Only the CDR3 DNA stays, 42 bases, in frame from base 1. With regard to this clone: What this receptor recognizes is not known. Base qualities are missing; no much larger clone stands one base away.

The paper's findings and limits, for the study overall: In a later analysis, the rate of TCR association differed among HLA loci, with DRB1 alleles having the most associated TCRs and HLA-C alleles having the fewest. A few of the identified cytomegalovirus-associated TCR beta chains were confirmed in vitro to be specific for cytomegalovirus antigens. According to the authors, the approach could potentially be generalized to other disease states and immunological phenotypes. While some public TCRs were present in many individuals, most TCR sequences turned up only very rarely across donors. Some IMGT-functional V segments, including TRBV6-2 and TRBV6-3, could not be told apart with the 87-base-pair reads, so those segments were excluded. A later genetic analysis associated a missense DCLRE1C variant with V-gene and J-gene trimming of TCR beta chains, and an independent cohort replicated the association. Sequencing depth was assumed to be roughly uniform across donors in the presence/absence analyses, though that assumption may not hold. Because HLA typing was missing for some donors at each locus, association tests included only the typed subset. In both the original and validation cohorts, the classifier was reported to diagnose cytomegalovirus status with high specificity and sensitivity. A later genetic analysis reported fewer N-insertions in productive TCRs among donors in an Asian-associated ancestry cluster than the roughly 700-donor mean. The only immune exposure information available for the cohort was CMV serostatus. Correlated functional status among segregating V segments might reflect linkage disequilibrium, but an unknown experimental factor could not be ruled out. Strong co-occurrence of HLA alleles, especially DR and DQ, made assigning TCR associations to individual alleles difficult. In a later analysis, several top co-occurrence clusters were reported to appear linked to parvovirus B19, influenza, CMV and Epstein-Barr virus. In this cohort, only TCR beta chains were sequenced, and detectable features were limited by the absence of alpha or paired-chain data. Most CMV-associated TCR beta chains appeared to be HLA-restricted in a later analysis, and the HLA associations seemed to be driven largely by CMV exposure. Specific HLA alleles were associated with 18,000 or so TCR beta sequences at a false discovery rate of 0.05 in a later analysis. A cluster of highly shared sequence variants was judged likely to be a technical artifact of the sequencing pipeline. A further reported finding was that TCR beta sequences accurately predicted the HLA-A and HLA-B alleles for most subjects in the first cohort. In an earlier analysis of about 550 of the donors, most TCR beta V segments were observed in productive rearrangements about 90% or about 30% of the time, broadly matching IMGT annotations. In a later analysis, HLA-associated TCR beta chains were found to be more clonally expanded and to have lower generation probabilities than equally common non-associated chains. The study listed 150 to 200 TCR beta chains as associated with cytomegalovirus. Because counts were too low, fewer than 20 rarely observed V segments, including chromosome 9 orphons, were excluded from the earlier analysis of 587 of the donors.

The sequence joins TRBV7-9 to TRBJ1-2; the D segment could be TRBD1, given 6 matching bases. This clonotype originated in a man in his late teens or twenties in good health and CMV-seropositive. The material sequenced was PBMCs. Here the CDR3 is given as CASSFLDSYGDYTF. The DNA reads as follows: TGTGCCAGCAGCTTCTTGGACAGCTATGGTGACTACACCTTC. With the rest looked up from the reference TRBV7-9 and TRBJ1-2 genes rather than sequenced, the full variable domain is DTGVSQNPRHKITKRGQNVTFRCDPISEHNRLYWYRQTLGQGPEFLTYFQNEAQLEKSRLLSDRFSAERPKGSFSTLEIQRTEQGDSAMYLCASSFLDSYGDYTFGSGTRLTVV.